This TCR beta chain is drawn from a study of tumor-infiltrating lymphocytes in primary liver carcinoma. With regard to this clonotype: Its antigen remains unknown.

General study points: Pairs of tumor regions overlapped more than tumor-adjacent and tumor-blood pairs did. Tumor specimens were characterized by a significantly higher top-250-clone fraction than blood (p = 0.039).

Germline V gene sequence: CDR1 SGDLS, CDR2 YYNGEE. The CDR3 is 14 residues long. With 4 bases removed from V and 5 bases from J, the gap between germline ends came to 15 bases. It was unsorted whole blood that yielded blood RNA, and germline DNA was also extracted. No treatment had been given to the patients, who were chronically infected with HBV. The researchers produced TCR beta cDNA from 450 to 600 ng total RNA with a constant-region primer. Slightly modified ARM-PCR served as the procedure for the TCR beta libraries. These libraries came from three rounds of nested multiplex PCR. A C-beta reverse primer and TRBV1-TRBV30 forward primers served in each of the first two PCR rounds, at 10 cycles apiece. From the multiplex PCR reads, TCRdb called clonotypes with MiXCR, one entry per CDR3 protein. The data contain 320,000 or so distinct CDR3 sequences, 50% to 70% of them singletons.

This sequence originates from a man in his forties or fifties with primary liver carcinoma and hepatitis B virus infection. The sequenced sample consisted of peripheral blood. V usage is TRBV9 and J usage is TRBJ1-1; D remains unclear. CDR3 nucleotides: TGTGCCAGCAGCTACTCCCCGGCGGAAACTGAAGCTTTCTTT. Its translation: CASSYSPAETEAFF.